This T cell receptor (beta chain) was identified during a study of blood T cell repertoires in COVID-19. This clone was recorded once. Libraries were prepared by immunoSEQ multiplex PCR; TCRdb keeps only in-frame clonotypes and omits some of them. Here the sample spans about 28,000 clones, about 84% being singletons. CDR1 MRHNA and CDR2 SNTAGT come from the germline V gene. The V and J ends lost 5 bases and 7 bases, in that order; junction bases with no gene match: 12. The CDR3 is 16 residues long. This chain joins TRBV6-4 and TRBJ2-1; 9 nucleotides agree with TRBD2. The sequencing sample was made of peripheral blood. The source is a woman in her sixties with acute or convalescent COVID-19. The CDR3 spells CASSLTGTSPLNEQFF. For the CDR3, the DNA is TGTGCCAGCAGTCTGACGGGGACTAGCCCCCTAAATGAGCAGTTCTTC.